Included here is one T cell receptor (beta chain) sequence, with context. Its specificity is not known. The CDR3 is made up of 15 amino acids. Germline V CDR1 and CDR2: LNHDA, SQIVND (reference sequence). V shed 5 bases and J 2 bases; nucleotides not matched to a gene: 8. As handled by the study authors: ImmunoSEQ only sent back junction sequences with no quality scores, so filtering was done differently. Sequencing used immunoSEQ multiplex PCR; TCRdb keeps in-frame clones, though not all of them. V and J calls and clone size come straight from that table; D and trimming were deduced from the DNA. The sample includes about 820,000 clones, almost 95% of them seen just once. This entry is derived from a study of shared clonotypes between healthy human individuals. Study-wide results and caveats: Researchers found naive subsets generally carried larger estimated richness than memory subsets.

CD45RO-negative, CCR7-selected cells formed the naive CD8 fraction, which excluded terminally differentiated effector memory CD45RA+ cells. The V gene is TRBV19, the J gene TRBJ2-7, with 8 bases matching TRBD2. Sequenced sample: naive CD8+ T cells sorted from blood. This sequence was found in a man aged 25 to 40 in good health. The DNA of the CDR3 is TGTGCCAGTAGTTTCAGCGGGAGAGCCACCTACGAGCAGTACTTC. It specifies CASSFSGRATYEQYF.